The 8 T cell receptor beta chains given below trace back to one sample, sequenced in a study of control samples from healthy donors and cancer patients. The data were produced by immunoSEQ multiplex PCR, yet TCRdb's version contains in-frame clones alone and is incomplete. The table shows about 220,000 clones, with roughly 94% occurring only once. Sequenced: blood. Every receptor here comes from a middle-aged man in good health.

This sequence joins TRBV28 and TRBJ2-7; no clear D. Germline CDR1 reads MDHEN; CDR2 reads SYDVKM. Trimming removed 3 bases at V and 3 bases at J, with 9 bases between. The CDR3 is 13 amino acids. As DNA, the CDR3 is TGTGCCAGCAGTTTTCTGTCGCGCTACGAGCAGTACTTC. Its protein is CASSFLSRYEQYF.

The chain is built from TRBV2 and TRBJ1-5, with TRBD1 matching over 7 bases. Germline lookup yields CDR1 SNHLY and CDR2 FYNNEI. J gave up 6 bases and V 6 bases, and 8 bases lay outside the gene matches. The CDR3 length is 14 residues. The CDR3 is CASRRDSPGQPQHF. The CDR3 DNA sequence: TGTGCCAGCAGAAGGGACAGCCCCGGTCAGCCCCAGCATTTT.

The V and J genes are TRBV28 and TRBJ2-6; D not resolved. Looked up from germline, CDR1 is MDHEN and CDR2 is SYDVKM. V lost 4 bases to trimming and J lost 2 bases, with 3 bases between them. The CDR3 has 13 residues. CDR3 protein: CASSSTGANVLTF. CDR3 DNA sequence: TGTGCCAGCAGTTCAACTGGGGCCAACGTCCTGACTTTC.

The chain carries TRBV5-6 and TRBJ1-2; D ambiguous. The length of the CDR3 is 14 residues. CDR1 is SGHDT, CDR2 YYEEEE, per germline. V was cut by 2 bases and J by 2 bases, with 10 bases left in between. CDR3: CASSFGEENYGYTF. CDR3 nucleotides: TGTGCCAGCAGCTTTGGGGAAGAGAACTATGGCTACACCTTC.

V gene TRBV18 combines with J gene TRBJ2-7, with D hard to call. Trimming pared 2 bases from V and 5 bases from J, leaving 13 bases between. Germline V gives CDR1 KGHSH, CDR2 LQKENI. The CDR3 has 14 residues. The CDR3 region has the DNA TGTGCCAGCTCACCAAGGGAACAGATTAACGAGCAGTACTTC. The encoded protein is CASSPREQINEQYF.

The chain has TRBV5-3 and TRBJ1-5, with D possibly matching TRBD1 (5 bases). TRBV5-3 is flagged as an ORF with uncertain function. Trimming removed 0 bases at V and 0 bases at J, with 16 bases between. The CDR3 contains 18 residues. CDR3 nucleotides: TGTGCCAGAAGCTTGGTGCGGGCAGGGACCCATAGCAATCAGCCCCAGCATTTT. This codes for CARSLVRAGTHSNQPQHF.

This chain links TRBV19 with TRBJ2-5; 12 bases agree with TRBD2. With 3 bases clipped from V and 3 bases from J, the junction kept 5 bases outside the gene matches. The CDR3 runs to 16 residues. The germline V gene encodes CDR1 LNHDA and CDR2 SQIVND (reference sequence). The chain's CDR3 is CASSMDRTSGEETQYF. For the CDR3, the DNA is TGTGCCAGTAGTATGGACCGGACTAGCGGGGAAGAGACCCAGTACTTC.

The V and J genes are TRBV5-1 and TRBJ2-5; D is ambiguous. V dropped 2 bases and J dropped 2 bases, with 7 bases sitting between them. This CDR3 has 13 amino acids. Per the germline V gene, CDR1 is SGHRS and CDR2 is YFSETQ. In nucleotides, the CDR3 is TGCGCCAGCAGCTTCCGCGTTCAAGAGACCCAGTACTTC. This gives the protein CASSFRVQETQYF.